These 24 T cell receptor beta chains were all obtained from the same sample, sequenced in a study of blood T cell repertoires in COVID-19. TCRdb's copy holds only in-frame clones and misses some; the assay was immunoSEQ multiplex PCR. This sample has approximately 150,000 clones, with around 80% found just once. Source material: PBMCs or T cells enriched from blood (not recorded which). The source is a man in his 70s who had been exposed to COVID-19.

In this sample, this clone turned up a few times. V and J are TRBV7-2 and TRBJ1-5; no clear D gene. V gave up 1 base and J gave up 6 bases, with 13 bases separating them. CDR3 length: 15 residues. The V gene's germline CDR1 is SGHTA and CDR2 FQGNSA. CDR3 bases: TGTGCCAGCAGCTTAGACGTAGGTAGCCGTCAGCCCCAGCATTTT. Its protein product is CASSLDVGSRQPQHF.

The rearrangement uses TRBV2 and TRBJ1-2, with 9 positions matching TRBD1. The CDR3 contains 15 residues. V lost 2 bases to trimming and J lost 7 bases; unmatched junction nucleotides: 8. Germline CDR1 is SNHLY and CDR2 is FYNNEI. The CDR3, as DNA: TGTGCCAGCAGTGAATGGACAGGGGCCGTGGTTGGCTACACCTTC. This sequence encodes CASSEWTGAVVGYTF. The variable domain in full, with the rest retrieved from reference TRBV2 and TRBJ1-2, is EPEVTQTPSHQVTQMGQEVILRCVPISNHLYFYWYRQILGQKVEFLVSFYNNEISEKSEIFDDQFSVERPDGSNFTLKIRSTKLEDSAMYFCASSEWTGAVVGYTFGSGTRLTVV.

This clone was seen more than once but under ten times. The chain combines TRBV11-3 with TRBJ2-3, with no clear D. Trimming removed 4 bases from V and 5 bases from J, with 19 bases in between. Per germline, CDR1 SGHNT and CDR2 YENEEA. The length of the CDR3 is 16 residues. The CDR3 is CASSSRPVIRRDTQYF. The CDR3 DNA is TGTGCCAGCAGCTCGAGGCCTGTAATTCGGAGAGATACGCAGTATTTT.

This chain uses TRBV7-9 with TRBJ2-1, with D uncertain. Trimming pared 6 bases from V and 6 bases from J, leaving 24 bases between. The CDR3 extends over 17 amino acids. The germline V gene encodes CDR1 SEHNR and CDR2 FQNEAQ (reference sequence). The CDR3 here is CASRYSYRSNIVNEQFF. The CDR3 nucleotides read TGTGCCAGCAGATACAGTTATAGGTCAAATATCGTCAATGAGCAGTTCTTC.

Here the CDR3 DNA reads TGTGCCTGGAGAGAAAGGCGGGCACTAAATGAAAAACTGTTTTTT. It translates to CAWRERRALNEKLFF. This rearrangement joins TRBV30 to TRBJ1-4, with no clear D. Germline V lookup: CDR1 GTSNPN, CDR2 SVGIG (reference sequence). CDR3 length: 15 residues. Trimming took 3 bases from V and 5 from J, leaving 16 bases between them.

The chain recombines TRBV19 with TRBJ2-2, with 12 bases fitting TRBD2. Germline V gives CDR1 LNHDA, CDR2 SQIVND (reference sequence). Trimming at V came to 6 bases and at J to 5 bases, leaving 1 base not matched to a gene. The CDR3 spans 14 residues. CDR3 sequence (DNA): TGTGCCAGTAGAGGACTAGCGGGGACCGGGGAGCTGTTTTTT. Protein product: CASRGLAGTGELFF.

CDR3 protein: CASSFQGSFSNSPLHF. The CDR3 DNA reads as TGTGCCAGCAGCTTCCAGGGCTCCTTCTCTAATTCACCCCTCCACTTT. The chain carries TRBV7-9 and TRBJ1-6, with a weak D call TRBD1 (5 bases). V was clipped by 3 bases and J by 6 bases, with 15 bases between them. The CDR3 consists of 16 residues. Germline values: CDR1 SEHNR, CDR2 FQNEAQ (reference sequence).

The genes are TRBV9 and TRBJ2-2, with TRBD2 identical over 8 bases. J gave up 2 bases and V 3 bases, and 6 bases lay outside the gene matches. CDR1 is SGDLS, CDR2 YYNGEE, per germline. This CDR3 is built from 16 residues. The CDR3 DNA is TGTGCCAGCAGCGCCGGGACTAGTCTTAACACCGGGGAGCTGTTTTTT. Its translation: CASSAGTSLNTGELFF.

The CDR3 loop reads CATSIRTGTNEKLFF. The CDR3 nucleotides read TGTGCCACCAGCATCCGGACAGGGACTAATGAAAAACTGTTTTTT. The chain couples TRBV15 to TRBJ1-4; 8 bases fit TRBD1. With 4 bases clipped from V and 2 bases from J, the junction kept 3 bases outside the gene matches. Germline CDR1 reads LNHNV; CDR2 reads YYDKDF (reference sequence). The CDR3 has 15 amino acids.

The V gene is TRBV7-9, the J gene TRBJ1-4; 7 bases align to TRBD1. The CDR3 runs to 15 residues. Germline CDR1 is SEHNR and CDR2 is FQNEAQ (reference sequence). V was clipped by 5 bases and J by 3 bases; unmatched bases: 6. CDR3 in amino acids: CASSPGTAANEKLFF. The CDR3 DNA sequence: TGTGCCAGCAGCCCCGGGACAGCGGCTAATGAAAAACTGTTTTTT.

The chain uses TRBV10-1 and TRBJ1-1, with TRBD1 matching over 10 bases. Germline assignment: CDR1 WNHNN and CDR2 SYGVQD (reference sequence). J was trimmed by 5 bases and V by 5 bases; bases with no gene match: 5. The CDR3 loop spans 14 amino acids. CDR3 DNA sequence: TGCGCCAGCAGTCCGGGACAGGGGACGACTGAAGCTTTCTTT. It is translated as CASSPGQGTTEAFF.

This chain joins TRBV7-8 and TRBJ1-5, with D hard to call. The CDR3 covers 15 residues. The V gene's germline CDR1 is SGHVS and CDR2 FQNEAQ. V was cut by 0 bases and J by 0 bases, with 6 bases left in between. The CDR3 loop reads CASSLASNSNQPQHF. The CDR3 coding sequence is TGTGCCAGCAGCTTAGCAAGCAATAGCAATCAGCCCCAGCATTTT.

The chain has TRBV4-2 and TRBJ1-1, with TRBD1 as a possible D gene (5 bases). Germline lookup yields CDR1 LGHNA and CDR2 YNFKEQ. The CDR3 is 15 amino acids. Trimming removed 1 base at V and 0 bases at J, with 9 bases between. The CDR3 reads CASSQAGGMNTEAFF. CDR3 nucleotide sequence: TGTGCCAGCAGCCAAGCGGGGGGTATGAACACTGAAGCTTTCTTT.

CDR3 residues: CASSLFSGATNEKLFF. In DNA form, the CDR3 reads TGTGCCAGCAGTTTATTTAGCGGGGCAACTAATGAAAAACTGTTTTTT. The chain has TRBV28 and TRBJ1-4; D gene ambiguous. Germline loops: CDR1 MDHEN, CDR2 SYDVKM. The CDR3 has 16 residues. The V end lost 1 base, the J end lost 0 bases, and 9 bases lay between the germline ends.

This clone came up once. V and J are TRBV5-4 and TRBJ2-7; 7 nucleotides agree with TRBD2. CDR3 length equals 15 residues. Germline values: CDR1 SGHNT, CDR2 YYREEE (reference sequence). Unmatched junction bases numbered 7, after V lost 4 bases and J lost 0 bases. The CDR3 reads CASSPGGRSSYEQYF. The CDR3, as DNA: TGTGCCAGCAGCCCCGGGGGGAGGAGCTCCTACGAGCAGTACTTC.

The V and J genes are TRBV23-1 and TRBJ2-2; 7 nucleotides match TRBD2. TRBV23-1 is classed as an ORF, of uncertain function. Losses at the gene ends were 7 bases for V and 6 bases for J; bases not matched to a gene: 14. The CDR3 contains 16 residues. CDR3 nucleotide sequence: TGCGCCAGCACCCCTACTTCGAGCGGGGCCCCCGGGGAGCTGTTTTTT. Protein sequence: CASTPTSSGAPGELFF.

With regard to this clone: Relative to the germline gene, one junction end is altered; a read error may explain this. The chain links TRBV15 to TRBJ2-7, with D uncertain. Germline CDR1 reads LNHNV; CDR2 reads YYDKDF (reference sequence). The CDR3 has 12 residues. This CDR3 is CATSSDRLEKNF. CDR3 in DNA: TGTGCCACCAGCAGCGATCGCCTGGAGAAAAACTTC.

J is TRBJ1-2 and V is TRBV5-6; a possible D gene is TRBD1 (6 bases). The CDR3 extends over 16 amino acids. CDR1 SGHDT and CDR2 YYEEEE come from the germline V gene. V lost 4 bases to trimming and J lost 6 bases, with 22 bases between them. CDR3 coding DNA: TGTGCCAGCAGCCCGCTCCTCACAGGGCCCTTGGATGGCTACACCTTC. Translated, it gives CASSPLLTGPLDGYTF. Supplemented by reference TRBV5-6 and TRBJ1-2, the full variable domain reads DAGVTQSPTHLIKTRGQQVTLRCSPKSGHDTVSWYQQALGQGPQFIFQYYEEEERQRGNFPDRFSGHQFPNYSSELNVNALLLGDSALYLCASSPLLTGPLDGYTFGSGTRLTVV.

J is TRBJ2-2 and V is TRBV18; D gene ambiguous. V was trimmed by 1 base and J by 4 bases, leaving 7 bases between them. The CDR3 runs 14 residues. Germline V gene lookup returns CDR1 KGHSH and CDR2 LQKENI. The CDR3 DNA follows: TGTGCCAGCTCACCACGGCATACCACCGGGGAGCTGTTTTTT. It yields the protein CASSPRHTTGELFF.

CDR3 sequence (DNA): TGCGCCAGCAGCTTGGCCCAGGATAATTCACCCCTCCACTTT. Its translation: CASSLAQDNSPLHF. This rearrangement joins TRBV5-1 to TRBJ1-6; D is undetermined. CDR3 length: 14 amino acids. Trimming pared 0 bases from V and 5 bases from J, leaving 6 bases between. Germline assignment: CDR1 SGHRS and CDR2 YFSETQ.

This chain links TRBV29-1 with TRBJ1-5; 8 nucleotides align to TRBD1. V was pared by 6 bases and J by 4 bases, with 8 bases of the junction left unmatched. The CDR3 sequence is 14 residues long. Germline V CDR1 and CDR2: SQVTM, ANQGSEA. CDR3: CSVGTGTGNQPQHF. CDR3 bases: TGCAGCGTGGGAACCGGGACAGGTAATCAGCCCCAGCATTTT.

This clone was observed once. This rearrangement joins TRBV18 to TRBJ1-6; weak D call: TRBD1 (6 bases). The CDR3 has 14 amino acids. V was shortened by 6 bases and J by 7 bases, with 13 bases between the two germline ends. Germline lookup yields CDR1 KGHSH and CDR2 LQKENI. The CDR3 DNA sequence: TGTGCCAGCTCCCTACAGGGTACGAATTCACCCCTCCACTTT. Translation gives CASSLQGTNSPLHF.

This clone was seen once. This chain uses TRBV7-2 with TRBJ2-5; weak D call: TRBD2 (7 bases). CDR1 is SGHTA, CDR2 FQGNSA, per germline. The CDR3 contains 15 residues. V dropped 3 bases and J dropped 5 bases, with 16 bases sitting between them. The CDR3 sequence: CASSFVGGAAETQYF. The CDR3 bases are TGTGCCAGCAGCTTTGTGGGGGGGGCGGCTGAGACCCAGTACTTC.

The chain uses TRBV28 and TRBJ1-1; D perhaps matches TRBD1 (5 bases). This CDR3 is 13 amino acids long. Germline values: CDR1 MDHEN, CDR2 SYDVKM. The ends were cut back, 6 bases at V and 0 bases at J, with 8 bases in the middle. CDR3 coding DNA: TGTGCCAGCAGAGGGGCGTTGAACACTGAAGCTTTCTTT. Protein: CASRGALNTEAFF.